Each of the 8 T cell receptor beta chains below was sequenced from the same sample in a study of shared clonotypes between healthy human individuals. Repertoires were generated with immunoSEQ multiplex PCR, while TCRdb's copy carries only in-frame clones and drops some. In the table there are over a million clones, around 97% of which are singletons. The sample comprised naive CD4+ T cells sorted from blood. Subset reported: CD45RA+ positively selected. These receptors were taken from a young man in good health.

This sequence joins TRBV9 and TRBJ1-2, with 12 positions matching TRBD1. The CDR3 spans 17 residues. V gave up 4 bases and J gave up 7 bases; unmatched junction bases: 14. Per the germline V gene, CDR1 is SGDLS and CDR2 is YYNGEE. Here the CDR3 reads CASSPNSRGQGARGYTF. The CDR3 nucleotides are TGTGCCAGCAGCCCCAATTCTAGGGGACAGGGGGCGCGTGGCTACACCTTC.

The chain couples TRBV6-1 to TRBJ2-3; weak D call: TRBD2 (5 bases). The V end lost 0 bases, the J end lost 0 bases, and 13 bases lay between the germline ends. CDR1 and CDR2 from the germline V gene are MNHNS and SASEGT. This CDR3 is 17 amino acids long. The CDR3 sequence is CASSEARRGLSTDTQYF. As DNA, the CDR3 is TGTGCCAGCAGTGAAGCGCGTCGCGGACTTAGCACAGATACGCAGTATTTT.

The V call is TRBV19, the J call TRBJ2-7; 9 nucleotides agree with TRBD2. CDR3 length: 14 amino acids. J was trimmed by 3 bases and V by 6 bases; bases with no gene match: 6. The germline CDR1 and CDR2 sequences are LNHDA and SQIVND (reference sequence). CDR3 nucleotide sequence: TGTGCCAGTAGGCTCAGCGGGAGGAACTACGAGCAGTACTTC. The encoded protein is CASRLSGRNYEQYF.

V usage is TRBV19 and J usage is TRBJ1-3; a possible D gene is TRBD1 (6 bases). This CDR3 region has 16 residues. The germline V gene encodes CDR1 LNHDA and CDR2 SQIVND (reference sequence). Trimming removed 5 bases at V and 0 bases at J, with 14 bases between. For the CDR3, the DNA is TGTGCCAGTAGTGCCAGACAGGCCTACTCTGGAAACACCATATATTTT. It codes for CASSARQAYSGNTIYF.

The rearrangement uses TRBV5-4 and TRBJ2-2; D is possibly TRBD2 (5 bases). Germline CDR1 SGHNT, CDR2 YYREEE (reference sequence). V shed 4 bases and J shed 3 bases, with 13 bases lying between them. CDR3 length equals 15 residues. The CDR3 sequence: CASSKTSFDTGELFF. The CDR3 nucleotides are TGTGCCAGCAGCAAAACTAGTTTCGACACCGGGGAGCTGTTTTTT.

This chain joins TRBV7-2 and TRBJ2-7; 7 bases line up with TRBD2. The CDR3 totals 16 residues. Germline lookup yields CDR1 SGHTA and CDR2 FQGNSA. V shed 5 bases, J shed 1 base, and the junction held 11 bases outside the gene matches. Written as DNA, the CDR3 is TGTGCCAGCAGCCCAGGTAGCGGGTCTGGGTCCTACGAGCAGTACTTC. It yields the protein CASSPGSGSGSYEQYF.

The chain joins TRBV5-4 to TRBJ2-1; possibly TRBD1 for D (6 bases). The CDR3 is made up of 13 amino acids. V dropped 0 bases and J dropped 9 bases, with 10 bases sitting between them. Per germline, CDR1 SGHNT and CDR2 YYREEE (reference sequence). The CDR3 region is CASSLAGQIEQFF. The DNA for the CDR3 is TGTGCCAGCAGCTTGGCCGGACAGATTGAGCAGTTCTTC.

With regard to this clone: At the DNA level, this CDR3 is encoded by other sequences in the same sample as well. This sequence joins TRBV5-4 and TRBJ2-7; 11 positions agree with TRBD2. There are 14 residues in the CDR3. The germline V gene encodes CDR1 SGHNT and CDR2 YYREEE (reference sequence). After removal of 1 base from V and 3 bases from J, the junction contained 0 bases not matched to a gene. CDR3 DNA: TGTGCCAGCAGCTTGACTAGCGGGAGCTACGAGCAGTACTTC. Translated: CASSLTSGSYEQYF.